This T cell receptor (beta chain) was captured in a study of T-cell memory formation after mild COVID-19. Study observations and caveats: CD4+ contracting clones lay mainly in CM and EM, CD8+ ones in EMRA.

In its sample, this clonotype was seen a few times. Antigen: not known. TCRdb passed the 5' RACE reads through MiXCR, listing each CDR3 protein once. The table has around 180,000 distinct CDR3 sequences, 15% to 20% seen once; the top ten hold roughly 4.3%. CDR1 SGHTA and CDR2 FQGTGA come from the germline V gene. Trimming left V 4 bases short and J 5 bases short, with 17 bases between. This CDR3 has 15 residues. The gene calls are TRBV7-3 and TRBJ1-2, with D maybe TRBD1 (6 bases). This clonotype originated in a man aged 18 to 35 who had mild COVID-19 (a few samples of this study predate the infection). Cell type and time point are not known. The specimen sequenced was PBMCs or a T cell subset sorted from them (not recorded which). CDR3: CASSSTGTGRYGYTF. For the CDR3, the DNA is TGTGCCAGCAGCTCCACAGGGACCGGTCGTTATGGCTACACCTTC.